Each of the 15 T cell receptor beta chains below was sequenced from the same sample in a study of PD-L1 blockade in urothelial cancer. Noted time point: peripheral blood 6 weeks after treatment start. Clones were sequenced by immunoSEQ multiplex PCR, and TCRdb holds only the in-frame ones, with some missing. In the table there are about 120,000 clones, around 93% of which are singletons. Sample: PBMCs, taken around atezolizumab (anti-PD-L1) treatment. The source of these receptors is a man aged 55 to 69 with urothelial cancer.

The chain employs TRBV25-1 and TRBJ1-2; 8 bases agree with TRBD1. Looked up from germline, CDR1 is MGHDK and CDR2 is SYGVNS. J lost 7 bases, V lost 3 bases, and 10 bases had no gene match. The CDR3 totals 15 residues. The CDR3 nucleotides are TGTGCCAGCAGTGATCCAGGGGACAGGAGAGGTGGCTACACCTTC. Translated: CASSDPGDRRGGYTF.

The genes are TRBV11-2 and TRBJ2-3; weak D call: TRBD1 (5 bases). This CDR3 has 15 amino acids. The V gene's germline CDR1 is SGHAT and CDR2 FQNNGV. Trimming removed 2 bases from V and 6 bases from J, with 15 bases in between. The DNA for the CDR3 is TGTGCCAGCAGCTTATGGGTGGGTTGGGGCGATACGCAGTATTTT. Residues: CASSLWVGWGDTQYF. The complete variable domain, with remaining parts taken from reference TRBV11-2 and TRBJ2-3, reads EAGVAQSPRYKIIEKRQSVAFWCNPISGHATLYWYQQILGQGPKLLIQFQNNGVVDDSQLPKDRFSAERLKGVDSTLKIQPAKLEDSAVYLCASSLWVGWGDTQYFGPGTRLTVL.

The chain employs TRBV27 and TRBJ2-6; D not resolved. This CDR3 contains 14 residues. Trimming took 3 bases from V and 0 from J, leaving 3 bases between them. Germline loops: CDR1 MNHEY, CDR2 SMNVEV (reference sequence). CDR3 DNA: TGTGCCAGCAGTTTCGTCTCTGGGGCCAACGTCCTGACTTTC. The encoded protein is CASSFVSGANVLTF.

This sequence joins TRBV6-1 and TRBJ2-1; the match to TRBD1 covers 9 bases. J lost 4 bases, V lost 7 bases, and 8 bases had no gene match. This CDR3 is built from 15 residues. CDR1 is MNHNS, CDR2 SASEGT, per germline. The CDR3 here is CASKLGGQGYNEQFF. CDR3 DNA sequence: TGTGCCAGCAAGCTGGGGGGACAGGGTTACAATGAGCAGTTCTTC.

The J gene is TRBJ2-5, the V gene TRBV6-1; perhaps TRBD1 as D (6 bases). Per germline, CDR1 MNHNS and CDR2 SASEGT. Trimming cost V 7 bases and J 2 bases, with 14 bases left between them. This CDR3 has 14 residues. The CDR3 nucleotides are TGTGCCAGCAAACTGGGACACCCGCAAGAGACCCAGTACTTC. This encodes CASKLGHPQETQYF.

The rearrangement joins TRBV6-1 to TRBJ2-7, with 9 bases aligning to TRBD1. Germline trimming cut 6 bases from V and 1 base from J; bases unmatched to any gene: 4. The germline V gene has CDR1 MNHNS and CDR2 SASEGT. This CDR3 region has 14 residues. This CDR3 is CASRTGGASYEQYF. The CDR3, as DNA: TGTGCCAGCAGAACAGGGGGCGCGTCCTACGAGCAGTACTTC.

This clone has just one count. The CDR3 reads CATSRDGQGPYEQYF. In nucleotides, the CDR3 is TGTGCCACCAGCAGGGACGGACAGGGCCCCTACGAGCAGTACTTC. V gene TRBV15 combines with J gene TRBJ2-7; 8 bases match TRBD1. The length of the CDR3 is 15 residues. Germline assignment: CDR1 LNHNV and CDR2 YYDKDF (reference sequence). Germline trimming cut 3 bases from V and 2 bases from J; bases unmatched to any gene: 6.

This rearrangement joins TRBV11-1 to TRBJ2-1; D remains unclear. This CDR3 contains 12 residues. The V end was cut by 5 bases, the J end by 7 bases, with 9 bases between. CDR1 is SGHAT, CDR2 FQDESV, per germline (reference sequence). In nucleotides, the CDR3 is TGTGCCAGCAGCAATTTCGGGAATGAGCAGTTCTTC. It translates to CASSNFGNEQFF.

The rearrangement uses TRBV2 and TRBJ2-5; tentative D call: TRBD1 (6 bases). CDR3 length: 13 amino acids. CDR1 and CDR2 (germline): SNHLY, FYNNEI. Deletions cut 6 bases from V and 2 bases from J, with 10 bases between. The CDR3 bases are TGTGCCAGCAGATTCGACAGGCAAGAGACCCAGTACTTC. It translates to CASRFDRQETQYF.

The chain uses TRBV11-2 and TRBJ2-7; TRBD1 matches 9 bases. Trimming cost V 1 base and J 0 bases; bases outside gene matches: 7. This CDR3 comprises 17 residues. CDR1 is SGHAT and CDR2 is FQNNGV in the germline V gene. CDR3 sequence: CASSLVGTGRSSYEQYF. The CDR3 DNA is TGTGCCAGCAGCTTAGTCGGGACAGGGAGGAGCTCCTACGAGCAGTACTTC. Full variable domain (missing parts from reference TRBV11-2 and TRBJ2-7): EAGVAQSPRYKIIEKRQSVAFWCNPISGHATLYWYQQILGQGPKLLIQFQNNGVVDDSQLPKDRFSAERLKGVDSTLKIQPAKLEDSAVYLCASSLVGTGRSSYEQYFGPGTRLTVT.

The rearrangement links TRBV27 to TRBJ1-2, with 10 bases that match TRBD1. CDR3 length equals 13 residues. Germline CDR1 and CDR2: MNHEY and SMNVEV (reference sequence). Trimming at V came to 4 bases and at J to 5 bases, leaving 1 base not matched to a gene. The CDR3 protein is CASSSDRGYGYTF. CDR3 DNA: TGTGCCAGCAGTTCGGACAGGGGGTATGGCTACACCTTC.

The rearrangement uses TRBV18 and TRBJ2-5; D is unresolved. V was trimmed by 6 bases and J by 0 bases, leaving 14 bases between them. Germline V gene sequence: CDR1 KGHSH, CDR2 LQKENI. This CDR3 region has 15 residues. In nucleotides, the CDR3 is TGTGCCAGCTCCCCCTACCTTAGCAACCAAGAGACCCAGTACTTC. It codes for CASSPYLSNQETQYF. Together with reference TRBV18 and TRBJ2-5, the CDR3 gives the full variable domain: NAGVMQNPRHLVRRRGQEARLRCSPMKGHSHVYWYRQLPEEGLKFMVYLQKENIIDESGMPKERFSAEFPKEGPSILRIQQVVRGDSAAYFCASSPYLSNQETQYFGPGTRLLVL.

V gene TRBV2 combines with J gene TRBJ2-7; the D gene is possibly TRBD2 (5 bases). Germline assignment: CDR1 SNHLY and CDR2 FYNNEI. The V end was cut by 9 bases, the J end by 3 bases, with 15 bases between. The CDR3 is made up of 13 amino acids. The CDR3 is CASTNTGSYEQYF. CDR3 coding DNA: TGTGCCAGTACGAACACGGGGAGCTACGAGCAGTACTTC. Full variable domain (rest looked up from reference TRBV2 and TRBJ2-7): EPEVTQTPSHQVTQMGQEVILRCVPISNHLYFYWYRQILGQKVEFLVSFYNNEISEKSEIFDDQFSVERPDGSNFTLKIRSTKLEDSAMYFCASTNTGSYEQYFGPGTRLTVT.

DNA of the CDR3: TGTGCCAGCAGCTTAGCCAGGGAAGAGACCCAGTACTTC. Its protein product is CASSLAREETQYF. V and J are TRBV7-2 and TRBJ2-5; TRBD1 might be the D (5 bases). Germline values: CDR1 SGHTA, CDR2 FQGNSA. The V end was cut by 0 bases, the J end by 3 bases, with 5 bases between. This CDR3 is 13 amino acids long.

The V gene is TRBV5-6, the J gene TRBJ2-3; tentative D call: TRBD2 (5 bases). Between the trimmed V and J ends, which lost 0 bases and 4 bases, there was a span of 12 bases. Germline V lookup: CDR1 SGHDT, CDR2 YYEEEE. The CDR3 has 15 amino acids. The CDR3 DNA reads TGTGCCAGCAGCTTGGTGTCCGGGGTGGCAGATACGCAGTATTTT. This encodes CASSLVSGVADTQYF.